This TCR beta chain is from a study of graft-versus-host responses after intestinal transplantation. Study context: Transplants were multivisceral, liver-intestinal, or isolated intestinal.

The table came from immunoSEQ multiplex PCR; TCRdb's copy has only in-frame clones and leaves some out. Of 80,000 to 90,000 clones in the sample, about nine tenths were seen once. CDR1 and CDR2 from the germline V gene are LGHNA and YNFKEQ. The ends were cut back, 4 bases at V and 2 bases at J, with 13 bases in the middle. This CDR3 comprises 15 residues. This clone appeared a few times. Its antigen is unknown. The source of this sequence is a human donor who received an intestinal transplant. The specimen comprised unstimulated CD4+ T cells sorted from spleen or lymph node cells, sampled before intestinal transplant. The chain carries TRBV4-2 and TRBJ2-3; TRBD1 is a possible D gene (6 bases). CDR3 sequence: CASSPMGAATDTQYF. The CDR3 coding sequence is TGTGCCAGCAGCCCAATGGGGGCGGCCACAGATACGCAGTATTTT.